The 20 T cell receptor beta chains listed next were all sequenced from one sample in a study of blood T cell repertoires in COVID-19. Method: immunoSEQ multiplex PCR; TCRdb's copy keeps in-frame clones and lacks some. The sample comprises 300,000 to 350,000 clones, 65% to 90% of which are singletons, and approximately 4.6% rests with the top ten. Sequenced input: PBMCs or T cells enriched from blood (not recorded which). All receptors derive from a woman aged 40 to 50 with acute COVID-19.

The rearrangement uses TRBV6-2 or TRBV6-3 and TRBJ1-5; D not certain. The CDR3 length is 18 residues. Germline CDR1 MNHEY, CDR2 SVGEGT. Trimming removed 6 bases from V and 0 bases from J, with 21 bases in between. CDR3 coding DNA: TGTGCCAGCAGCCACACCCGCCTAGGAGAGTATAGCAATCAGCCCCAGCATTTT. It specifies CASSHTRLGEYSNQPQHF.

The chain is built from TRBV21-1 and TRBJ1-5; the D segment call TRBD1 is taken from the table without a DNA check. TRBV21-1 is listed as a pseudogene. CDR3 length: 20 amino acids. The CDR3 loop reads CASSKALPRDRGYSNQPQHF. The CDR3 bases are TGTGCCAGCAGCAAAGCTCTTCCCCGGGACAGGGGGTATAGCAATCAGCCCCAGCATTTT.

The rearrangement uses TRBV19 and TRBJ1-6; D perhaps matches TRBD1 (5 bases). This CDR3 contains 19 residues. Germline V gene lookup returns CDR1 LNHDA and CDR2 SQIVND (reference sequence). V lost 2 bases and J lost 10, with 27 bases in between. Here the CDR3 reads CASSIPWGQGSLRMSPLHF. The CDR3 DNA is TGTGCCAGTAGTATACCTTGGGGCCAGGGAAGTTTGAGGATGTCACCCCTCCACTTT.

This clone was counted a few times. V and J are TRBV5-4 and TRBJ2-7, with D maybe TRBD1 (6 bases). CDR1 is SGHNT and CDR2 is YYREEE in the germline V gene (reference sequence). The CDR3 has 15 residues. Trimming removed 4 bases from V and 0 bases from J, with 14 bases in between. CDR3 amino acids: CASSADSLSSYEQYF. In DNA form, the CDR3 reads TGTGCCAGCAGCGCGGACAGCCTCAGCTCCTACGAGCAGTACTTC.

This chain connects TRBV19 to TRBJ1-1, with TRBD1 matching over 7 bases. The germline V gene encodes CDR1 LNHDA and CDR2 SQIVND (reference sequence). CDR3 length: 15 residues. Trimming took 1 base from V and 2 from J; bases not matched to a gene: 4. The CDR3 bases are TGTGCCAGTAGTATAGGTACAGGGGTAAACACTGAAGCTTTCTTT. Encoded protein: CASSIGTGVNTEAFF.

The genes are TRBV6-5 and TRBJ1-2, with TRBD1 identical over 7 bases. CDR3 length: 13 residues. CDR1 is MNHEY, CDR2 SVGAGI, per germline. V lost 7 bases and J lost 2; bases outside the gene matches: 4. The CDR3 region is CASKTGHNYGYTF. The CDR3 DNA is TGTGCCAGCAAGACAGGGCACAACTATGGCTACACCTTC.

The J gene is TRBJ2-5, the V gene TRBV5-6; 7 bases agree with TRBD1. Per germline, CDR1 SGHDT and CDR2 YYEEEE. After removal of 0 bases from V and 4 bases from J, the junction contained 0 bases not matched to a gene. This CDR3 region has 13 residues. DNA for the CDR3: TGTGCCAGCAGCTTGGACAGGGGAGAGACCCAGTACTTC. Translation: CASSLDRGETQYF. Filled out from reference TRBV5-6 and TRBJ2-5, the complete variable domain reads DAGVTQSPTHLIKTRGQQVTLRCSPKSGHDTVSWYQQALGQGPQFIFQYYEEEERQRGNFPDRFSGHQFPNYSSELNVNALLLGDSALYLCASSLDRGETQYFGPGTRLLVL.

V and J are TRBV10-2 and TRBJ1-1; TRBD1 is a possible D gene (6 bases). The CDR3 loop spans 16 amino acids. The ends were cut back, 3 bases at V and 0 bases at J, with 14 bases in the middle. From germline, CDR1 is WSHSY and CDR2 SAAADI. CDR3 amino acids: CASSDQGRVLNTEAFF. The CDR3 coding sequence is TGCGCCAGCAGTGATCAGGGGCGAGTTTTGAACACTGAAGCTTTCTTT.

This clone was found once. The chain joins TRBV6-2 or TRBV6-3 to TRBJ1-5; D is possibly TRBD1 (5 bases). Germline values: CDR1 MNHEY, CDR2 SVGEGT. Trimming shortened V by 5 bases and J by 9 bases, and 17 bases separated the two germline ends. The CDR3 has 14 amino acids. CDR3: CASSTGTGGGPQHF. CDR3 sequence (DNA): TGTGCCAGCAGTACCGGGACGGGAGGTGGGCCCCAGCATTTT.

This sequence joins TRBV5-1 and TRBJ2-1; TRBD2 might be the D (5 bases). Germline loops: CDR1 SGHRS, CDR2 YFSETQ. The V end was cut by 6 bases, the J end by 0 bases, with 16 bases between. The CDR3 loop spans 16 amino acids. DNA of the CDR3: TGCGCCAGCACCCCGGGCGGCGGGCCCTCCTACAATGAGCAGTTCTTC. This gives the protein CASTPGGGPSYNEQFF.

The chain has TRBV4-1 and TRBJ1-4, with a tentative D call TRBD1 (6 bases). The V gene's germline CDR1 is MGHRA and CDR2 YSYEKL. This CDR3 is built from 16 residues. Trimming took 2 bases from V and 7 from J, leaving 17 bases between them. The CDR3 region has the DNA TGCGCCAGCAGCCAACCTCGGGACACTCGGGGTGAAAAACTGTTTTTT. Translation: CASSQPRDTRGEKLFF.

This chain uses TRBV11-3 with TRBJ2-1, with 11 bases that match TRBD1. V was clipped by 4 bases and J by 3 bases; unmatched bases: 2. This CDR3 is built from 15 residues. The germline CDR1 and CDR2 sequences are SGHNT and YENEEA. The CDR3 DNA reads TGTGCCAGCAGCTGGGGGACAGGGGGCTACAATGAGCAGTTCTTC. Protein sequence: CASSWGTGGYNEQFF.

The V call is TRBV5-1, the J call TRBJ1-2, with 7 nucleotides matching TRBD1. Germline V CDR1 and CDR2: SGHRS, YFSETQ. V lost 0 bases, J lost 5 bases, and 7 bases stayed unmatched. The CDR3 is 15 amino acids. The CDR3 region has the DNA TGCGCCAGCAGCTTGGGGTCAGGGGGACGGTATGGCTACACCTTC. The encoded protein is CASSLGSGGRYGYTF.

There are a few counts of this clone. V and J are TRBV2 and TRBJ2-2; 9 bases are a match to TRBD2. V was clipped by 5 bases and J by 8 bases; unmatched bases: 6. Looked up from germline, CDR1 is SNHLY and CDR2 is FYNNEI. The CDR3 has 14 amino acids. CDR3 region: CASSSTSGQGELFF. CDR3 in DNA: TGTGCCAGCAGTTCGACTAGCGGCCAGGGGGAGCTGTTTTTT.

This sequence joins TRBV15 and TRBJ1-5, with D possibly TRBD1 on 5 matching bases. V lost 5 bases, J lost 9 bases, and 11 bases lay in between. Germline assignment: CDR1 LNHNV and CDR2 YYDKDF (reference sequence). This CDR3 contains 12 residues. The CDR3 region has the DNA TGTGCCACCAGCCGTCCGGGGGGGCCCCAGCATTTT. Translated: CATSRPGGPQHF.

The chain couples TRBV7-8 to TRBJ1-2; a weak D match, TRBD1 (6 bases). Between the trimmed V and J ends, which lost 1 base and 2 bases, there was a span of 8 bases. The CDR3 contains 14 residues. Germline loops: CDR1 SGHVS, CDR2 FQNEAQ. The CDR3 sequence: CASSLDRENYGYTF. CDR3 DNA sequence: TGTGCCAGCAGCTTAGACAGGGAAAACTATGGCTACACCTTC.

The rearrangement links TRBV9 to TRBJ2-1; 13 bases match TRBD2. The CDR3 spans 17 residues. With V trimmed by 1 base and J by 6 bases, 7 bases remained unmatched. The germline gives CDR1 SGDLS, CDR2 YYNGEE. The CDR3 region is CASSVKVGLAGVNEQFF. Here the CDR3 DNA reads TGTGCCAGCAGCGTAAAAGTTGGACTAGCGGGAGTCAATGAGCAGTTCTTC.

The chain joins TRBV5-1 to TRBJ1-4, with TRBD1 matching 9 bases. Germline CDR1 reads SGHRS; CDR2 reads YFSETQ. The CDR3 has 16 residues. V was pared by 3 bases and J by 5 bases, with 8 bases of the junction left unmatched. The CDR3 DNA is TGCGCCAGCAGCTATATGACAGGGGGTGAGAATGAAAAACTGTTTTTT. This sequence encodes CASSYMTGGENEKLFF.

This rearrangement joins TRBV3-1 (or the pseudogene TRBV3-2) to TRBJ1-5; possible D gene TRBD1, 6 bases. V was clipped by 3 bases and J by 3 bases, with 12 bases between them. CDR1 is LGHDT, CDR2 YNNKEL, per germline (reference sequence). The CDR3 is 15 residues long. CDR3: CASSQTNRVNQPQHF. CDR3 nucleotide sequence: TGTGCCAGCAGCCAGACGAACAGGGTCAATCAGCCCCAGCATTTT.

The rearrangement links TRBV11-2 to TRBJ1-1; a possible D gene is TRBD1 (5 bases). The CDR3 sequence is 16 residues long. Trimming stripped 0 bases from V and 5 bases from J, with 16 bases between. Per the germline V gene, CDR1 is SGHAT and CDR2 is FQNNGV. CDR3 protein: CASSLDHGGVRTEAFF. Here the CDR3 DNA reads TGTGCCAGCAGCTTAGATCACGGAGGGGTTAGGACTGAAGCTTTCTTT.